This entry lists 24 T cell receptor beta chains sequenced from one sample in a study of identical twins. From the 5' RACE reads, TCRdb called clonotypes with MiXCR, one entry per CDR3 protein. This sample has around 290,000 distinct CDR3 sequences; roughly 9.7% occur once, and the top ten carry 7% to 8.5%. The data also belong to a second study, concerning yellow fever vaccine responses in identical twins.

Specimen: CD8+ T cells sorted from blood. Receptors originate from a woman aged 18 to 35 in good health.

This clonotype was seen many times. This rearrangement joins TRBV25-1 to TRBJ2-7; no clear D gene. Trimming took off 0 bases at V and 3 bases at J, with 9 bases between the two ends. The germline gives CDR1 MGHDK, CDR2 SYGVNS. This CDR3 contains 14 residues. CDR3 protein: CASSEYWPDYEQYF. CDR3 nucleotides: TGTGCCAGCAGTGAATATTGGCCGGACTACGAGCAGTACTTC.

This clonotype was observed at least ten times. In nucleotides, the CDR3 is TGCAGTGCTCAGGGGGGTAGTATCTACGAGCAGTACTTC. Translated: CSAQGGSIYEQYF. This sequence joins TRBV29-1 and TRBJ2-7, with D perhaps TRBD1 (7 bases). The germline V gene has CDR1 SQVTM and CDR2 ANQGSEA. The CDR3 is made up of 13 amino acids.

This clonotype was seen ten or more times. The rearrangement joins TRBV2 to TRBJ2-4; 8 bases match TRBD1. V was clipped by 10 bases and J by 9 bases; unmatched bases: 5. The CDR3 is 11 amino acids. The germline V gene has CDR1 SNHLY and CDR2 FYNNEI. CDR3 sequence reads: CATRDRSIQYF. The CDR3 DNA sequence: TGTGCCACCCGGGACAGGTCCATTCAGTACTTC.

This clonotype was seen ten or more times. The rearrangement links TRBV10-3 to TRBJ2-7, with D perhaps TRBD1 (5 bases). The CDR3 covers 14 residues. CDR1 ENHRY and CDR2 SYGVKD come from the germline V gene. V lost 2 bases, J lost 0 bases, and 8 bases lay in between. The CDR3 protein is CAISEEDTSYEQYF. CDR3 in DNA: TGTGCCATCAGTGAGGAGGACACCTCCTACGAGCAGTACTTC.

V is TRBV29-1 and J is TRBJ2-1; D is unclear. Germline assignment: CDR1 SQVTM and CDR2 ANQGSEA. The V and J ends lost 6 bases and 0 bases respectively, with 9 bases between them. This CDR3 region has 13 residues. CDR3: CSVMTLSYNEQFF. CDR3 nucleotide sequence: TGCAGCGTGATGACCCTCTCCTACAATGAGCAGTTCTTC.

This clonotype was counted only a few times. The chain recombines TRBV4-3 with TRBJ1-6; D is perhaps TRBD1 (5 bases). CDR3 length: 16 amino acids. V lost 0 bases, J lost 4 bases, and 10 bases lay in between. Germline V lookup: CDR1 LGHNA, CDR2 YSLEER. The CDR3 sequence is CASSQDRTGYNSPLHF. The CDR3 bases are TGCGCCAGCAGCCAAGATCGAACAGGTTATAATTCACCCCTCCACTTT.

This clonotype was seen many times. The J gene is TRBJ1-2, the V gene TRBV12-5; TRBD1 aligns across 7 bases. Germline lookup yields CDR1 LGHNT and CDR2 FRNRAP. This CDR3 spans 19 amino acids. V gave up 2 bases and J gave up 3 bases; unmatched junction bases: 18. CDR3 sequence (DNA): TGTGCTAGTGGTTTGCCCTCCGGGACAGCGACCGTTCCATACTATGGCTACACCTTC. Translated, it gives CASGLPSGTATVPYYGYTF.

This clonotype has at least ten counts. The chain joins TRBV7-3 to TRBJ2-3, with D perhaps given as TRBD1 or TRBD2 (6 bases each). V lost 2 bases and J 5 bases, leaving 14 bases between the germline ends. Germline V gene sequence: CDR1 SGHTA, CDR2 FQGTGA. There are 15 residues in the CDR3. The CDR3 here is CASSLVGGGRDTQYF. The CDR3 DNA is TGTGCCAGCAGCTTAGTGGGGGGCGGACGAGATACGCAGTATTTT.

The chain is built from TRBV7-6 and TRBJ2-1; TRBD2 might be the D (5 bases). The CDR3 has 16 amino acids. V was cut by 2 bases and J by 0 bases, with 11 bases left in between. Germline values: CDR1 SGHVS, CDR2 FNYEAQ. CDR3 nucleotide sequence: TGTGCCAGCAGCTTAAACCGGGGTAGCTCCTACAATGAGCAGTTCTTC. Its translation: CASSLNRGSSYNEQFF.

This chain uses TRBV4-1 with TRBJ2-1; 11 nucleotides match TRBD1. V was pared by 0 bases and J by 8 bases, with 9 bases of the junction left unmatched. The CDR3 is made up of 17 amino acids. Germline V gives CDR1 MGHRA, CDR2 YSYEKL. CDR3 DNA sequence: TGCGCCAGCAGCCAAGAAATAGGGGACAGGGGGGTTTATGAGCAGTTCTTC. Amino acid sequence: CASSQEIGDRGVYEQFF.

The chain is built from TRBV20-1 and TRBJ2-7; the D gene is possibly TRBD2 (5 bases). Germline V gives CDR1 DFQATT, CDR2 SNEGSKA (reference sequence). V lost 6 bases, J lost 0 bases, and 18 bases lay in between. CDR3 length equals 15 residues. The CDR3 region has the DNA TGCAGTGCACGAAACTTAGCGAGACCCTCCTACGAGCAGTACTTC. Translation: CSARNLARPSYEQYF.

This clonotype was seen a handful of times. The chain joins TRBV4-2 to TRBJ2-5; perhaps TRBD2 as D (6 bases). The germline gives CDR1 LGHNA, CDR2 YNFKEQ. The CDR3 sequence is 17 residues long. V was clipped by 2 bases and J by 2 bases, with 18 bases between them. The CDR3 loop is CASSQHPTGLLQETQYF. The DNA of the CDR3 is TGTGCCAGCAGCCAACACCCAACGGGACTCTTGCAAGAGACCCAGTACTTC.

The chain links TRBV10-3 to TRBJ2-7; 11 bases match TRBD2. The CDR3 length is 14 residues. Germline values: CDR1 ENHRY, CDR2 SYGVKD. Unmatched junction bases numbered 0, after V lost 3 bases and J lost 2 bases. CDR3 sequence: CAISDSGRAYEQYF. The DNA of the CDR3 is TGTGCCATCAGTGATAGCGGGAGGGCCTACGAGCAGTACTTC.

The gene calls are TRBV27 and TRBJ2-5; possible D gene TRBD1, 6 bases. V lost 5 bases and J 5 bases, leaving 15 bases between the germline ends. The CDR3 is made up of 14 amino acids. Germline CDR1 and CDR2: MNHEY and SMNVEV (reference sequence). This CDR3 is CASSPTGFSETQYF. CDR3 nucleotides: TGTGCCAGCAGTCCCACAGGGTTTTCGGAGACCCAGTACTTC.

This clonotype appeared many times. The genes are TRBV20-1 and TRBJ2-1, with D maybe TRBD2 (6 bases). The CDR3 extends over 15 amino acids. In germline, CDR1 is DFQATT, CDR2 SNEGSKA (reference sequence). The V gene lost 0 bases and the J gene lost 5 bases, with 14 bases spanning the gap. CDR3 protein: CSAREAGRDNNEQFF. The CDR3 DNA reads TGCAGTGCTAGAGAAGCCGGGAGAGACAACAATGAGCAGTTCTTC.

This CDR3 reads CASSPIGGQSYEQYF. CDR3 in DNA: TGTGCCAGCAGCCCTATCGGCGGACAGTCCTACGAGCAGTACTTC. This chain connects TRBV7-6 to TRBJ2-7; TRBD1 might be the D (6 bases). The CDR3 length is 15 residues. The V gene lost 5 bases and the J gene lost 1 base, with 15 bases spanning the gap. The V gene's germline CDR1 is SGHVS and CDR2 FNYEAQ.

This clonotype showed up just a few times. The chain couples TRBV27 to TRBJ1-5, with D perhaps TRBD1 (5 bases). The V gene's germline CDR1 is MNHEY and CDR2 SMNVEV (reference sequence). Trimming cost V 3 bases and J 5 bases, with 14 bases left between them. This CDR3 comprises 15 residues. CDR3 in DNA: TGTGCCAGCAGTTTGATAGGGGTTGGGGATCAGCCCCAGCATTTT. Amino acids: CASSLIGVGDQPQHF.

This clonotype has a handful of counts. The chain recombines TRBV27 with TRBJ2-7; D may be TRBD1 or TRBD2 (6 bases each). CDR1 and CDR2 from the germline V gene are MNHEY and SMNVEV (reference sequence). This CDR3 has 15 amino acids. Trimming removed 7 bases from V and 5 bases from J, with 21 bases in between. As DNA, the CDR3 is TGTGCCAGCACGGTCCCTGGGGGGCGAATCGACGAGCAGTACTTC. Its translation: CASTVPGGRIDEQYF.

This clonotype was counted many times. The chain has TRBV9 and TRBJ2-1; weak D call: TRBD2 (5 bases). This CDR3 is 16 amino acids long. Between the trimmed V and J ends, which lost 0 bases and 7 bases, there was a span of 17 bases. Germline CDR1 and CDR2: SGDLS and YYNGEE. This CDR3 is CASSVDPSPQKNEQFF. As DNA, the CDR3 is TGTGCCAGCAGCGTAGATCCTAGCCCACAAAAAAATGAGCAGTTCTTC. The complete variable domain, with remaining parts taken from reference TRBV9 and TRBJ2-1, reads DSGVTQTPKHLITATGQRVTLRCSPRSGDLSVYWYQQSLDQGLQFLIQYYNGEERAKGNILERFSAQQFPDLHSELNLSSLELGDSALYFCASSVDPSPQKNEQFFGPGTRLTVL.

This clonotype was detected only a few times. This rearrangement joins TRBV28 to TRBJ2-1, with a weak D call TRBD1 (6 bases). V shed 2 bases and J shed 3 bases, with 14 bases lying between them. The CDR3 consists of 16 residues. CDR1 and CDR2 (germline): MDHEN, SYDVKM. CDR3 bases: TGTGCCAGCAGTTTACAGGGGCCGGGGAACTACAATGAGCAGTTCTTC. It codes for CASSLQGPGNYNEQFF.

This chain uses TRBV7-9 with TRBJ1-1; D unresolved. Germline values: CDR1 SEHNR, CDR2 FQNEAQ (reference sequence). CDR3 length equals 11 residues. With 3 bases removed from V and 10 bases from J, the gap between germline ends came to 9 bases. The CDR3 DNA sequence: TGTGCCAGCAGCTTGCTATCGGGAGCTTTCTTT. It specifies CASSLLSGAFF.

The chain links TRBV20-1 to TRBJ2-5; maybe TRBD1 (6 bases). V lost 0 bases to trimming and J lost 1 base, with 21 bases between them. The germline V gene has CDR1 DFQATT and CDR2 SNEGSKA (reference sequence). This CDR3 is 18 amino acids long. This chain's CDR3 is CSARDLYRASPPQETQYF. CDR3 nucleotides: TGCAGTGCTAGAGATCTATACAGGGCTTCCCCTCCCCAAGAGACCCAGTACTTC.

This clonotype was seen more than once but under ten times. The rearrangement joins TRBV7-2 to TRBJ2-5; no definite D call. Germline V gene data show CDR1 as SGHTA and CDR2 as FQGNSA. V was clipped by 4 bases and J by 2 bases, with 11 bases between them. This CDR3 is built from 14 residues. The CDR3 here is CASSSTEVQETQYF. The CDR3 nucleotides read TGTGCCAGCAGCTCCACAGAGGTACAAGAGACCCAGTACTTC.

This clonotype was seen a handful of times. The CDR3 bases are TGCGCCAGCAGCCAAGAAGCGGGAGTCCATCCTGGGGCCAACGTCCTGACTTTC. Its protein product is CASSQEAGVHPGANVLTF. The genes are TRBV4-3 and TRBJ2-6; 8 positions match TRBD2. The CDR3 length is 18 residues. Germline CDR1 and CDR2: LGHNA and YSLEER. Unmatched junction bases numbered 6, after V lost 0 bases and J lost 2 bases.